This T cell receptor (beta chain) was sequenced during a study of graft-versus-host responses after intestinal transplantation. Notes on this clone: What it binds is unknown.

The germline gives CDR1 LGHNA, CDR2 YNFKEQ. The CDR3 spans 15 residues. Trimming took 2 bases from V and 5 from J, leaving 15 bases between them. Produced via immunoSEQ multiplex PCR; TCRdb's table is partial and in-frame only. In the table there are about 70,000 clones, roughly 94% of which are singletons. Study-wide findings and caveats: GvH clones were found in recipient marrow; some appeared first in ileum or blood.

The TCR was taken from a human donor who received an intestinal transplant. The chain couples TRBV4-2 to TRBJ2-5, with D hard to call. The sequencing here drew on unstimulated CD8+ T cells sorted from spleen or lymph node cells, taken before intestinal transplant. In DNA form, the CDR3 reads TGTGCCAGCAGCCAATGGGCGGAGAATCGTGAGACCCAGTACTTC. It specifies CASSQWAENRETQYF.